This entry lists 27 T cell receptor beta chains sequenced from one sample in a study of metastatic and nonmetastatic thyroid tumors. TCRdb re-called the PCR reads through MiXCR. The sample contains 20,000 to 25,000 clones, 20% of which appear only once. None of the patients had undergone any treatment ahead of thyroid surgery. What was sequenced was adjacent normal tissue. The source is a female donor with papillary thyroid cancer or a benign thyroid nodule (not recorded which). Some clones in this sample may be carry-over from other donors' samples.

This clone came up many times. The CDR3 DNA is TGTGCCAGCAGCGGCGCCGGGTGGAACACTGAAGCTTTCTTT. Translating it yields CASSGAGWNTEAFF. J is TRBJ1-1 and V is TRBV7-6, with D unclear. Trimming cost V 5 bases and J 1 base, with 11 bases left between them. This CDR3 is built from 14 residues. Germline CDR1 is SGHVS and CDR2 is FNYEAQ.

This clone was picked up many times. The gene calls are TRBV15 and TRBJ1-1; 8 bases agree with TRBD1. The CDR3 extends over 15 amino acids. CDR1 LNHNV and CDR2 YYDKDF come from the germline V gene (reference sequence). J gave up 1 base and V 5 bases, and 6 bases lay outside the gene matches. The chain's CDR3 is CATSGRQGKNTEAFF. For the CDR3, the DNA is TGTGCCACCAGCGGTCGACAGGGGAAGAACACTGAAGCTTTCTTT. The complete variable domain, with remaining parts taken from reference TRBV15 and TRBJ1-1, reads DAMVIQNPRYQVTQFGKPVTLSCSQTLNHNVMYWYQQKSSQAPKLLFHYYDKDFNNEADTPDNFQSRRPNTSFCFLDIRSPGLGDTAMYLCATSGRQGKNTEAFFGQGTRLTVV.

The rearrangement joins TRBV24-1 to TRBJ1-2, with 8 bases matching TRBD1. J was trimmed by 5 bases and V by 0 bases; bases with no gene match: 4. Germline V gives CDR1 KGHDR, CDR2 SFDVKD. The CDR3 has 15 residues. CDR3 loop: CATSDLRRQGYGYTF. Here the CDR3 DNA reads TGTGCCACCAGTGATTTGAGGAGACAGGGGTATGGCTACACCTTC.

Note on this clone: The junction and the germline gene differ at one end; a read error may be behind it. The V and J genes are TRBV19 and TRBJ1-1; D unresolved. The CDR3 runs 13 residues. Per germline, CDR1 LNHDA and CDR2 SQIVND (reference sequence). The CDR3 region has the DNA TGTGCCAGTAACCAGCAGACGAACACTGCAGCTTTCTTT. It is translated as CASNQQTNTAAFF.

In this sample, this clone turned up many times. J is TRBJ2-3 and V is TRBV20-1; tentatively, D is TRBD2 (6 bases). In germline, CDR1 is DFQATT, CDR2 SNEGSKA (reference sequence). The CDR3 runs 15 residues. With 1 base removed from V and 6 bases from J, the gap between germline ends came to 17 bases. CDR3 loop: CSARGRVGFFDTQYF. The CDR3 DNA reads as TGCAGTGCTAGAGGGAGGGTCGGGTTTTTTGATACGCAGTATTTT.

This clone was observed a handful of times. The CDR3 spells CASSGTGGWTGELFF. CDR3 in DNA: TGTGCCAGCAGCGGGACAGGGGGGTGGACCGGGGAGCTGTTTTTT. V is TRBV9 and J is TRBJ2-2; 10 nucleotides line up with TRBD1. From germline, CDR1 is SGDLS and CDR2 YYNGEE. V trimming: 3 bases; J trimming: 5 bases; junction bases outside the gene matches: 4. The CDR3 spans 15 residues.

This clone was observed at least ten times. CDR3 sequence: CASSKQGWAEAFF. CDR3 sequence (DNA): TGTGCCAGCAGCAAACAGGGGTGGGCTGAAGCTTTCTTT. V gene TRBV7-9 combines with J gene TRBJ1-1, with 7 bases lining up with TRBD1. The CDR3 runs to 13 residues. The V gene's germline CDR1 is SEHNR and CDR2 FQNEAQ (reference sequence). V lost 5 bases, J lost 6 bases, and 6 bases stayed unmatched.

This clone was recorded many times. The chain links TRBV10-1 to TRBJ1-2, with a tentative D call TRBD1 (6 bases). The germline V and J ends were trimmed by 10 bases and 1 base, with 22 bases remaining between them. CDR1 and CDR2 (germline): WNHNN, SYGVQD (reference sequence). The CDR3 is 16 amino acids. The CDR3 region has the DNA TGCGCCACCTCCACTCACCACAGGGCACTTAACTATGGCTACACCTTC. Translation gives CATSTHHRALNYGYTF.

This clone was seen many times. The V call is TRBV19, the J call TRBJ1-4; D is perhaps TRBD1 (6 bases). The CDR3 has 15 amino acids. V gave up 4 bases and J gave up 8 bases, with 17 bases separating them. CDR1 is LNHDA and CDR2 is SQIVND in the germline V gene (reference sequence). This chain's CDR3 is CASSRLRDIDEKLFF. CDR3 nucleotide sequence: TGTGCCAGTAGTAGATTACGGGACATAGACGAAAAACTGTTTTTT.

The V call is TRBV21-1, the J call TRBJ2-2; the table calls TRBD2, which could not be checked here. TRBV21-1 is noted as a pseudogene. This CDR3 is built from 19 residues. As DNA, the CDR3 is TGTGCCAGCAGCGTTCCGGAGGACCCACAAACCGCTTTGACCGGGGAGCTGTTTTTT. This gives the protein CASSVPEDPQTALTGELFF.

On this clone itself: A read error may be the cause here, since a much bigger clone is one base away. The genes are TRBV5-4 and TRBJ2-1; no clear D gene. Germline CDR1 SGHNT, CDR2 YYREEE (reference sequence). The length of the CDR3 is 13 residues. Written as DNA, the CDR3 is TGTGCCAACAGCTTGAGGCCTGGGGATGAGCAGTTCTTC. Protein product: CANSLRPGDEQFF.

The chain links TRBV20-1 to TRBJ1-1; D might be TRBD1 (5 bases). Germline V gives CDR1 DFQATT, CDR2 SNEGSKA (reference sequence). The ends were cut back, 3 bases at V and 5 bases at J, with 19 bases in the middle. The CDR3 loop spans 15 amino acids. Here the CDR3 DNA reads TGCAGTGCTAGGACCCAGGGAGGAGTGTTGACTGAAGCTTTCTTT. This codes for CSARTQGGVLTEAFF.

The V gene is TRBV20-1, the J gene TRBJ1-4, with D unclear. The V end lost 0 bases, the J end lost 8 bases, and 13 bases lay between the germline ends. The CDR3 is 14 residues long. The germline CDR1 and CDR2 sequences are DFQATT and SNEGSKA (reference sequence). CDR3 residues: CSARDGRGREKLFF. The CDR3 DNA reads as TGCAGTGCTAGAGATGGCCGAGGGCGAGAAAAACTGTTTTTT.

Ten or more counts support this clone. V usage is TRBV5-1 and J usage is TRBJ1-1; tentative D call: TRBD1 (6 bases). Germline V CDR1 and CDR2: SGHRS, YFSETQ. This CDR3 has 14 residues. V dropped 1 base and J dropped 5 bases, with 12 bases sitting between them. The CDR3 DNA sequence: TGCGCCAGCAGCTTGAACCAGGGGCCAACTGAAGCTTTCTTT. It specifies CASSLNQGPTEAFF.

CDR3 nucleotide sequence: TGTGCCATCAGTGAAGAGAGGGCTGACGGCTTTAACACTGAAGCTTTCTTT. As protein: CAISEERADGFNTEAFF. This chain joins TRBV10-3 and TRBJ1-1; D unclear. The germline V gene encodes CDR1 ENHRY and CDR2 SYGVKD. The CDR3 length is 17 residues. V lost 3 bases, J lost 2 bases, and 19 bases lay in between.

V is TRBV9 and J is TRBJ1-3; possibly TRBD1 for D (5 bases). V lost 0 bases to trimming and J lost 0 bases, with 10 bases between them. Germline V gene sequence: CDR1 SGDLS, CDR2 YYNGEE. CDR3 size: 16 residues. The CDR3 region has the DNA TGTGCCAGCAGCGTAGGAGGGGCGAACTCTGGAAACACCATATATTTT. Protein sequence: CASSVGGANSGNTIYF. The full variable domain, with the rest looked up from reference TRBV9 and TRBJ1-3, is DSGVTQTPKHLITATGQRVTLRCSPRSGDLSVYWYQQSLDQGLQFLIQYYNGEERAKGNILERFSAQQFPDLHSELNLSSLELGDSALYFCASSVGGANSGNTIYFGEGSWLTVV.

This clone was counted many times. V usage is TRBV19 and J usage is TRBJ1-6; 7 nucleotides agree with TRBD1. The J segment lost 10 bases and the V segment lost 6 bases, leaving 9 bases of the junction unmatched. The germline V gene has CDR1 LNHDA and CDR2 SQIVND (reference sequence). This CDR3 comprises 14 residues. The CDR3 DNA follows: TGTGCCAGTAGGAAGACAGGGTCTGGCTCACCCCTCCACTTT. Translated: CASRKTGSGSPLHF.

This clone was counted many times. The rearrangement links TRBV9 to TRBJ2-3, with 9 nucleotides matching TRBD1. The germline V gene has CDR1 SGDLS and CDR2 YYNGEE. The length of the CDR3 is 14 residues. Trimming removed 3 bases from V and 5 bases from J; junction bases left unmatched: 4. The CDR3: CASSATGGRDTQYF. CDR3 coding DNA: TGTGCCAGCAGCGCAACAGGGGGCAGAGATACGCAGTATTTT.

This clone was seen more than once but under ten times. The chain recombines TRBV28 with TRBJ2-7, with 7 bases matching TRBD1. The V segment lost 7 bases and the J segment 1 base; nucleotides outside the gene matches: 13. The CDR3 extends over 16 amino acids. The germline V gene encodes CDR1 MDHEN and CDR2 SYDVKM. The CDR3 protein is CASTAGGQGISYEQYF. The CDR3, as DNA: TGTGCCAGCACCGCAGGGGGTCAAGGGATTTCCTACGAGCAGTACTTC.

This clone was counted only a few times. The gene calls are TRBV6-2 or TRBV6-3 and TRBJ2-5; 12 bases fit TRBD2. V lost 2 bases and J lost 5; bases outside the gene matches: 9. Germline values: CDR1 MNHEY, CDR2 SVGEGT. The CDR3 runs to 17 residues. This chain's CDR3 is CASSYEASGRAGETQYF. The CDR3 bases are TGTGCCAGCAGTTACGAAGCTAGCGGGAGGGCCGGGGAGACCCAGTACTTC.

Only a few counts were recorded for this clone. V is TRBV7-9 and J is TRBJ2-1; D is uncertain. CDR3 size: 12 residues. Between the trimmed V and J ends, which lost 4 bases and 13 bases, there was a span of 14 bases. Per the germline V gene, CDR1 is SEHNR and CDR2 is FQNEAQ (reference sequence). The CDR3: CASSSRTVDQFF. The CDR3 DNA reads as TGTGCCAGCAGCTCTCGGACGGTTGATCAGTTCTTC.

This clone has only a few counts. The rearrangement uses TRBV27 and TRBJ2-7, with a possible D match to TRBD2 (5 bases). CDR1 is MNHEY, CDR2 SMNVEV, per germline (reference sequence). CDR3 size: 13 residues. Trimming stripped 3 bases from V and 7 bases from J, with 13 bases between. The CDR3 nucleotides read TGTGCCAGCAGTTTTAAGGACTTCGGGGAGCAGTACTTC. Translation: CASSFKDFGEQYF.

Ten or more counts support this clone. The chain has TRBV18 and TRBJ1-2; 10 bases are a match to TRBD1. CDR3 length: 15 residues. V trimming: 4 bases; J trimming: 4 bases; junction bases outside the gene matches: 6. Germline lookup yields CDR1 KGHSH and CDR2 LQKENI. CDR3 coding DNA: TGTGCCAGCTCACGAGGGACAGGGGAATCCTATGGCTACACCTTC. Translation gives CASSRGTGESYGYTF. The full variable domain, completed using reference TRBV18 and TRBJ1-2, is NAGVMQNPRHLVRRRGQEARLRCSPMKGHSHVYWYRQLPEEGLKFMVYLQKENIIDESGMPKERFSAEFPKEGPSILRIQQVVRGDSAAYFCASSRGTGESYGYTFGSGTRLTVV.

This clone was observed at least ten times. The chain has TRBV29-1 and TRBJ2-1; D assignment may be TRBD1 or TRBD2 (5 bases each). There are 12 residues in the CDR3. Trimming removed 7 bases at V and 4 bases at J, with 11 bases between. The germline V gene encodes CDR1 SQVTM and CDR2 ANQGSEA. CDR3 DNA sequence: TGCAGCGGAGGGGACGGGTACAATGAGCAGTTCTTC. This codes for CSGGDGYNEQFF.

This clone showed up just once. One end of the junction fails to match germline, which may point to a read error. The sample holds other DNA sequences that translate to the same CDR3. This sequence joins TRBV20-1 and TRBJ1-1; D uncertain. Germline CDR1 is DFQATT and CDR2 is SNEGSKA (reference sequence). The CDR3 spans 12 residues. CDR3 DNA: TGCAGTGCTAAAGTGGCTCACGCTGAAGCCTTCTTT. This sequence encodes CSAKVAHAEAFF.

This clone was counted a few times. The rearrangement joins TRBV11-3 to TRBJ2-2; possibly TRBD1 for D (6 bases). V lost 5 bases to trimming and J lost 2 bases, with 15 bases between them. This CDR3 has 16 residues. Germline V gives CDR1 SGHNT, CDR2 YENEEA. CDR3 sequence: CASSERTDFNTGELFF. The CDR3 DNA is TGTGCCAGCAGCGAACGGACAGACTTCAACACCGGGGAGCTGTTTTTT.

This clone occurred once. The junction differs from germline at one of its ends, possibly a read error. J is TRBJ1-1 and V is TRBV5-1; a possible D gene is TRBD1 (6 bases). Per germline, CDR1 SGHRS and CDR2 YFSETQ. This CDR3 region has 13 residues. CDR3 nucleotides: TGCGCCAGCAGCTTAAGGGGGAACACTGAAGATTTCTTC. Its protein is CASSLRGNTEDFF.